Given below is one TCR beta chain in context. It is unclear where the CDR3 begins or ends on the DNA, so no DNA is shown, and the CDR3 is as TCRdb lists it. This sample stems from a study of CD8+CD57+ T cells in acquired aplastic anemia. The overall study: Where healthy donors were concerned, CD4+ cells averaged about 11 million reads.

Profiling that covered TCR beta VDJ and CDR3 relied on genomic DNA as its template. TCRdb fed the reads into MiXCR, producing one record per CDR3 protein. The sample carries approximately 130,000 distinct CDR3 sequences, 41% recorded once. Per the germline V gene, CDR1 is SGHAT and CDR2 is FQNNGV. The CDR3 adds up to 21 amino acids, both ends counted. The clonotype was recovered from a human donor in good health, serving as a control. The specimen was sorted CD4+, CD8+, or CD8+CD57+ T cells (not recorded which) from PBMCs. The rearrangement uses TRBV11-2 and TRBJ2-3; the table's D call, TRBD1, was not checked against the DNA. CDR3: CASSFNLCSVLTGAYTDTQYF.